Below, 23 T cell receptor beta chains from the same sample are listed, as sequenced in a study of CXCR3-negative and CXCR3-positive naive CD8 T cells (dated 2019 in TCRdb). The study at large found these results: Compared with CXCR3-negative naive cells, CXCR3-positive naive cells had TRB CDR3s with higher hydrophobicity (lower Kidera factor 4), lower energy, and higher strength and volume indices.

These receptors' targets are unknown. Reads for this sample came from a NextSeq 550. The Human TCR Profiling Kit (MiLaboratory) was used to prepare UMI-labeled 5' RACE TRB cDNA libraries. TCRdb reprocessed the public reads and reports one entry per CDR3 protein sequence, without DNA. This sample's table has entries for tens of thousands of distinct CDR3 sequences. Over 0.4% of the sample is taken by the ten largest. The source material was naive CXCR3+ CD8+ T cells from blood. In the paper's terms, the cell subset or site label means: CD45RO-CCR7+CD27+CD95- naive CD8+ T cells expressing CXCR3 (TNR3+). The receptors were gathered from a human donor in good health. Some clones in this sample may be carry-over from other donors' samples.

The chain employs TRBV5-1 and TRBJ2-1; absent DNA, TCRdb's TRBD1 call cannot be checked. CDR1 and CDR2 from the germline V gene are SGHRS and YFSETQ. The CDR3 is made up of 15 amino acids. This CDR3 reads CASSLGTGAYNEQFF.

The chain combines TRBV27 with TRBJ2-7; TCRdb indicates TRBD1, and absent DNA this call remains unverified. Germline-derived CDR1 and CDR2 are MNHEY and SMNVEV (reference sequence). CDR3 length: 12 residues. The CDR3: CASLGGSGEQYF.

The chain carries TRBV14 and TRBJ2-2. Germline CDR1 reads SGHDN; CDR2 reads FVKESK. This CDR3 spans 13 amino acids. CDR3 protein: CASSQEDTGELFF. Complete variable domain (other parts from reference TRBV14 and TRBJ2-2): EAGVTQFPSHSVIEKGQTVTLRCDPISGHDNLYWYRRVMGKEIKFLLHFVKESKQDESGMPNNRFLAERTGGTYSTLKVQPAELEDSGVYFCASSQEDTGELFFGEGSRLTVL.

The genes are TRBV5-1 and TRBJ2-7; the TCRdb D gene call, TRBD1, has no DNA to confirm it. Germline-derived CDR1 and CDR2 are SGHRS and YFSETQ. The CDR3 covers 14 residues. This CDR3 reads CASSHGTGGNEQYF.

CDR3 protein: CSAWGGGNEQFF. V is TRBV20-1 and J is TRBJ2-1; TCRdb selects TRBD1, and the lack of DNA leaves this call unchecked. The CDR3 runs to 12 residues. CDR1 is DFQATT, CDR2 SNEGSKA, per germline (reference sequence).

The chain recombines TRBV15 with TRBJ2-1. Germline V gene sequence: CDR1 LNHNV, CDR2 YYDKDF (reference sequence). The CDR3 is 12 amino acids. CDR3: CATSSFFNEQFF.

This sequence joins TRBV27 and TRBJ1-2; TCRdb calls TRBD1, which cannot be checked without DNA. There are 14 residues in the CDR3. The germline CDR1 and CDR2 sequences are MNHEY and SMNVEV (reference sequence). CDR3 in amino acids: CASSLSEGSWGYTF.

V and J are TRBV10-2 and TRBJ1-1. Looked up from germline, CDR1 is WSHSY and CDR2 is SAAADI. The CDR3 runs to 14 residues. The CDR3 here is CASKLGSQNTEAFF.

The chain carries TRBV3-1 and TRBJ2-7. Per the germline V gene, CDR1 is LGHDT and CDR2 is YNNKEL (reference sequence). This CDR3 region has 14 residues. CDR3 in amino acids: CASSQNLGGREQYF.

The rearrangement joins TRBV6-5 to TRBJ2-7; with no DNA, the TCRdb D assignment of TRBD2 cannot be verified. The germline V gene has CDR1 MNHEY and CDR2 SVGAGI. This CDR3 is 16 amino acids long. CDR3 sequence reads: CASSREQGTPPYEQYF.

The rearrangement links TRBV2 to TRBJ1-5; the TCRdb D gene call, TRBD1, has no DNA to confirm it. The germline V gene has CDR1 SNHLY and CDR2 FYNNEI. The CDR3 contains 12 residues. CDR3 sequence: CASKGDDPPQHF.

V and J are TRBV29-1 and TRBJ2-1; checking the TCRdb D call of TRBD2 is not possible without DNA. Germline CDR1 is SQVTM and CDR2 is ANQGSEA. There are 14 residues in the CDR3. CDR3 residues: CSVGSVGGFSEQFF.

The V gene is TRBV5-1, the J gene TRBJ1-2; the TRBD1 assignment by TCRdb is unverifiable without DNA. In germline, CDR1 is SGHRS, CDR2 YFSETQ. The CDR3 is 15 residues long. Here the CDR3 reads CASSFEDKANCGYTF. The full variable domain, completed using reference TRBV5-1 and TRBJ1-2, is KAGVTQTPRYLIKTRGQQVTLSCSPISGHRSVSWYQQTPGQGLQFLFEYFSETQRNKGNFPGRFSGRQFSNSRSEMNVSTLELGDSALYLCASSFEDKANCGYTFGSGTRLTVV.

This sequence joins TRBV29-1 and TRBJ2-7; the D call from TCRdb, TRBD1, cannot be confirmed without DNA. The CDR3 is 13 amino acids. Germline CDR1 is SQVTM and CDR2 is ANQGSEA. CDR3: CSVEDGTGTEQYF.

The V gene is TRBV28, the J gene TRBJ2-2; there is no DNA to check the TCRdb D call of TRBD1. The CDR3 spans 16 residues. Germline V lookup: CDR1 MDHEN, CDR2 SYDVKM. CDR3 loop: CASTPDRGENTGELFF.

CDR3 sequence: CTSSQFSGENYEQYF. This chain uses TRBV4-1 with TRBJ2-7; lacking DNA, the TRBD2 call made by TCRdb goes unchecked. The CDR3 is 15 residues long. Germline CDR1 MGHRA, CDR2 YSYEKL.

The chain employs TRBV2 and TRBJ2-5; lacking DNA, the TRBD1 call made by TCRdb goes unchecked. The CDR3 has 14 amino acids. Per germline, CDR1 SNHLY and CDR2 FYNNEI. The CDR3 region is CASRMDRGEETQYF.

The CDR3 sequence is CASSLRTGGGQPQHF. The V and J genes are TRBV28 and TRBJ1-5; TCRdb outputs TRBD1, but without DNA this stays unchecked. Germline CDR1 and CDR2: MDHEN and SYDVKM. This CDR3 spans 15 amino acids.

V is TRBV6-5 and J is TRBJ2-3; there is no DNA to check the TCRdb D call of TRBD2. The V gene's germline CDR1 is MNHEY and CDR2 SVGAGI. CDR3 length equals 17 residues. CDR3: CASSYSASGGAADTQYF.

The CDR3: CATSRVGQVEAFF. The V and J genes are TRBV15 and TRBJ1-1. Germline assignment: CDR1 LNHNV and CDR2 YYDKDF (reference sequence). This CDR3 is 13 amino acids long.

This chain uses TRBV5-1 with TRBJ2-7; the D call from TCRdb, TRBD2, cannot be confirmed without DNA. This CDR3 region has 13 residues. CDR1 is SGHRS, CDR2 YFSETQ, per germline. The CDR3 is CASSMEGPGKQYF. Full variable domain (rest looked up from reference TRBV5-1 and TRBJ2-7): KAGVTQTPRYLIKTRGQQVTLSCSPISGHRSVSWYQQTPGQGLQFLFEYFSETQRNKGNFPGRFSGRQFSNSRSEMNVSTLELGDSALYLCASSMEGPGKQYFGPGTRLTVT.

This chain joins TRBV20-1 and TRBJ2-3; TCRdb gives TRBD1 as the D gene, but with no DNA this cannot be confirmed. This CDR3 region has 13 residues. Germline CDR1 and CDR2: DFQATT and SNEGSKA (reference sequence). The CDR3 sequence is CSARPGGTDTQYF.

The chain recombines TRBV3-1 with TRBJ1-1. This CDR3 is 15 amino acids long. Germline loops: CDR1 LGHDT, CDR2 YNNKEL (reference sequence). The CDR3 sequence: CASSQWDGRTSEAFF.